The sequence of this TCR beta chain was determined in a study of spatial heterogeneity in lung cancer. Study in general: Sequence detection consistently recorded a greater number of beta-chain than alpha-chain sequences. Unique TCR and UMI combinations averaged more than ten appearances each in raw reads.

Each TCR cDNA molecule bore a unique molecular identifier. TCRdb re-analysed the 5' RACE reads in MiXCR, keeping a single row per CDR3 protein. This table holds tens of thousands of distinct CDR3 sequences, about 20% found once. Study-level points and caveats: Resection saw ubiquitous expanded tumor TCRs appear in blood more than follow-up did.

Comment on this clonotype: Its antigen is unknown.

Noted time point: sample taken at primary tumor resection. Unsorted whole RNA samples from tumor, nontumor lung or frozen PBMC were sequenced. Germline CDR1 is MGHDK and CDR2 is SYGVNS. This CDR3 comprises 14 residues. V lost 1 base and J 4 bases, leaving 10 bases between the germline ends. The input for sequencing was PBMCs, taken at surgery. The chain carries TRBV25-1 and TRBJ2-5; no clear D gene. The clonotype originates from a male donor with early-stage non-small cell lung cancer. The CDR3 DNA reads TGTGCCAGCAGTGAATCTGGTCGGCGAGAGACCCAGTACTTC. It codes for CASSESGRRETQYF.